Listed below are T cell receptor beta chains from one sample, sequenced in a study of TIL therapy for anti-PD-1-resistant metastatic lung cancer. Here immunoSEQ multiplex PCR was the method, and the copy in TCRdb shows in-frame clones only, minus some. The table lists more than 45,000 clones, roughly 80% of them singletons. This specimen consisted of blood, obtained at baseline. Receptors originate from a person between 25 and 80 years old with non-small cell lung cancer. Each CDR3 is given with its conserved first and last residue. Fields, in order: clone size, J gene, V gene, CDR3 length, D gene, CDR3 protein, CDR3 DNA. D genes are given only for firm matches. Size is stated for part of the rows, as once, few or many counts, or as a class when the clone is expanded.

clone size: NA; J gene: TRBJ1-4; V gene: TRBV28; CDR3 length: 13; D gene: NA; CDR3 protein: CASRVLGYEKLFF; CDR3 DNA: TGTGCCAGCAGAGTTTTAGGGTACGAAAAACTGTTTTTT
clone size: NA; J gene: TRBJ1-3; V gene: TRBV27; CDR3 length: 16; D gene: NA; CDR3 protein: CASSLNAETSGNTIYF; CDR3 DNA: TGTGCCAGCAGTTTAAACGCAGAAACCTCTGGAAACACCATATATTTT
clone size: once; J gene: TRBJ2-7; V gene: TRBV6-5; CDR3 length: 14; D gene: NA; CDR3 protein: CASSYDYRAYEQYF; CDR3 DNA: TGTGCCAGCAGTTACGACTACAGGGCGTACGAGCAGTACTTC
clone size: NA; J gene: TRBJ2-3; V gene: TRBV4-1; CDR3 length: 19; D gene: TRBD1; CDR3 protein: CASSQGTGLSRSSTDTQYF; CDR3 DNA: TGCGCCAGCAGCCAGGGGACAGGGCTATCCCGTTCTAGCACAGATACGCAGTATTTT
clone size: NA; J gene: TRBJ2-7; V gene: TRBV25-1; CDR3 length: 13; D gene: NA; CDR3 protein: CASSLPGHYEQYF; CDR3 DNA: TGTGCCAGCAGTCTCCCAGGTCACTACGAGCAGTACTTC
clone size: NA; J gene: TRBJ2-2; V gene: TRBV6-1; CDR3 length: 14; D gene: NA; CDR3 protein: CASRARMNTGELFF; CDR3 DNA: TGTGCCAGCAGGGCGCGGATGAACACCGGGGAGCTGTTTTTT
clone size: few; J gene: TRBJ2-4; V gene: TRBV30; CDR3 length: 15; D gene: NA; CDR3 protein: CAWSRANEAKNIQYF; CDR3 DNA: TGTGCCTGGAGTAGGGCCAATGAGGCCAAAAACATTCAGTACTTC
clone size: NA; J gene: TRBJ2-1; V gene: TRBV2; CDR3 length: 12; D gene: NA; CDR3 protein: CASSFSGYEQFF; CDR3 DNA: TGTGCCAGTTCTTTTTCCGGCTATGAGCAGTTCTTC
clone size: NA; J gene: TRBJ1-1; V gene: TRBV11-2; CDR3 length: 18; D gene: NA; CDR3 protein: CASKLDRGTQLLNTEAFF; CDR3 DNA: TGTGCCAGCAAGCTTGACCGGGGGACCCAATTACTGAACACTGAAGCTTTCTTT
clone size: NA; J gene: TRBJ1-3; V gene: TRBV10-1; CDR3 length: 14; D gene: NA; CDR3 protein: CASSESINGNTIYF; CDR3 DNA: TGCGCCAGCAGTGAGTCGATAAATGGAAACACCATATATTTT
clone size: NA; J gene: TRBJ2-1; V gene: TRBV13; CDR3 length: 15; D gene: TRBD2; CDR3 protein: CASSLTGTSGYEQFF; CDR3 DNA: TGTGCCAGCAGCTTAACCGGGACTAGCGGGTATGAGCAGTTCTTC
clone size: NA; J gene: TRBJ2-6; V gene: TRBV5-6; CDR3 length: 18; D gene: TRBD2; CDR3 protein: CASSFSLAGISGANVLTF; CDR3 DNA: TGTGCCAGCAGCTTTAGTCTAGCGGGAATCTCTGGGGCCAACGTCCTGACTTTC